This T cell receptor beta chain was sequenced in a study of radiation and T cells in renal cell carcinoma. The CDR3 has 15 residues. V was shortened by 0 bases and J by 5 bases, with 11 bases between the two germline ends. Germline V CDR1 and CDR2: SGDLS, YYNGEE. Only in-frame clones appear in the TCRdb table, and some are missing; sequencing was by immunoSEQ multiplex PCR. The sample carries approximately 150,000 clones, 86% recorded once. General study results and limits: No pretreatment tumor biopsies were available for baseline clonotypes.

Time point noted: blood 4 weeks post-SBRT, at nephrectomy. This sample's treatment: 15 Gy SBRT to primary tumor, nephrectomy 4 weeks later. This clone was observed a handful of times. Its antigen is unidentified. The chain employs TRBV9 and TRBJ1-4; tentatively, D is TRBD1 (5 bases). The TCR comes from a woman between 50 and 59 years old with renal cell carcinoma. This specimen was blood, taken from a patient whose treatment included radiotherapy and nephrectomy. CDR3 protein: CASSVDGRVNEKLFF. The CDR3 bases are TGTGCCAGCAGCGTAGATGGCAGGGTAAATGAAAAACTGTTTTTT.